This TCR beta chain was found in a study of blood T cell repertoires in COVID-19 (dated by TCRdb to the early 2020s). Turning to the overall study: Collaborator samples came from the United States, Italy and Spain and covered acute and convalescent phases of COVID-19. The prospective study material was composed of cDNA or gDNA derived from T cells, B-cell-depleted T cells, or PBMCs. Deeply sampled blood TCRbeta repertoires from subjects exposed to, actively infected with, or recovered from COVID-19 were included in the dataset. The repertoires were released in a freely available public database intended as a resource for research on the immune response to SARS-CoV-2. Samples came from the ongoing ImmuneRACE study (first 160 participants) plus 1,254 subjects from 6 global collaborators. Nearly every sample came with metadata listing a de-identified subject ID, COVID-19 status, age in years and sex. Where HLA class I and class II types were available, the types were taken from metadata supplied by the sample provider, not from assay-based typing. Results the study describes overall, beyond this receptor: The amount of clinical and demographic metadata varied by source and participant and was provided uncurated.

Reading from cysteine to phenylalanine, the CDR3 counts 14 amino acids. Only CDR3 DNA remains: 42 bases, in frame from the first base. The germline V gene encodes CDR1 SNHLY and CDR2 FYNNEI. A distance of 13 bases separates the germline ends of V and J, which lose 4 bases and 7 bases respectively. TCRbeta CDR3 regions were amplified from genomic DNA by means of the immunoSEQ Assay, a bias-controlled multiplex PCR. As for the original processing: The number of nucleated cells in each sample was estimated by amplification of reference gene primers within the assay. Sequence reads were collapsed and filtered to measure the absolute abundance of every unique TCRbeta CDR3 rearrangement. Productive Simpson clonality was computed per sample as the square root of Simpson's diversity index over productive rearrangements. Here the immuneACCESS table is served through TCRdb, limited to in-frame sequences with V and J called. Missing clones are a known gap in these copies; in checked studies unresolved V genes cover under half, and the rest lacks a known reason. V and J calls and clone size are given by that table; D and trimming were obtained from the DNA. The sample yields more than 300,000 clones; approximately 89% were counted once. The top ten constitute roughly 0.86% of the sample.

This clone appeared a few times. Its antigen target is currently unknown. Base qualities are not recorded, but no much larger clone differs from it by a single base. In the prospective study, participants were 18 to 89 years old, resided in approximately 22 geographic areas of the United States, and were enrolled through a virtual design. To assign participants to cohorts, the prospective study relied on clinical history that participants themselves reported in a screening survey and a study questionnaire. Exposed participants had been in contact, within 2 weeks of entering the study, with a person who had a PCR-confirmed or clinician-diagnosed case of COVID-19. In the prospective study, whole blood, serum and a nasopharyngeal or oropharyngeal swab were collected from each participant by mobile phlebotomists. Participants in the prospective study had the option to provide additional blood draws and questionnaires over an approximately 2-month period. Blood samples from the prospective study were shipped frozen or at room temperature prior to DNA extraction.

Here the chain combines TRBV2 and TRBJ2-2, with a weak D call of TRBD1 (6 bases match). Sequencing was carried out using PBMCs or T cells enriched from blood (not recorded which). The source is a woman aged 40-49 years who had been exposed to COVID-19. The DNA sequence follows: TGTGCCAGCAGTGCAGGGGTGGCGGTCGGGGAGCTGTTTTTT. The encoded protein is CASSAGVAVGELFF.